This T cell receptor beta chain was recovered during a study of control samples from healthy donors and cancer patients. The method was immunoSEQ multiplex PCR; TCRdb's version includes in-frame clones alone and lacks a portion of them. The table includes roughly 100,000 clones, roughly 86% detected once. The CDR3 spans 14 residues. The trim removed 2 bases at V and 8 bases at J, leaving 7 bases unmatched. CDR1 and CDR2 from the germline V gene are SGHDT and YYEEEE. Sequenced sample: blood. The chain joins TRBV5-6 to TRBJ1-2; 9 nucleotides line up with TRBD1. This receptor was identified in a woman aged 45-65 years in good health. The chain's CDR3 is CASSFTGGAIGYTF. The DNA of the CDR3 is TGTGCCAGCAGCTTTACAGGGGGCGCGATAGGCTACACCTTC. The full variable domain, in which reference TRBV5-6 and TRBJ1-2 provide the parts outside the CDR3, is DAGVTQSPTHLIKTRGQQVTLRCSPKSGHDTVSWYQQALGQGPQFIFQYYEEEERQRGNFPDRFSGHQFPNYSSELNVNALLLGDSALYLCASSFTGGAIGYTFGSGTRLTVV.